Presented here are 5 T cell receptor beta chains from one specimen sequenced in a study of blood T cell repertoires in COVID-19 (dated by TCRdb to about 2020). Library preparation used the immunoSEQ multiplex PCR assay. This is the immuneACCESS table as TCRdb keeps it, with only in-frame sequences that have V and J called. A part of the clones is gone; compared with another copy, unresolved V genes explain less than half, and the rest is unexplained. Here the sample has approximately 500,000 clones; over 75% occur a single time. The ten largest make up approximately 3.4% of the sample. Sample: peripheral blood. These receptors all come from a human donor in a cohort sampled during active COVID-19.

The CDR3 region has the DNA TGTGCCAGCAGCTTGGGGACAGGGCCAAACTACGAGCAGTACTTC. This codes for CASSLGTGPNYEQYF. The gene calls are TRBV5-5 and TRBJ2-7; 8 bases are shared with TRBD1. J gave up 3 bases and V 0 bases, and 5 bases lay outside the gene matches. The CDR3 spans 15 residues. The germline V gene encodes CDR1 SGHKS and CDR2 YYEKEE (reference sequence). Supplemented by reference TRBV5-5 and TRBJ2-7, the full variable domain reads DAGVTQSPTHLIKTRGQQVTLRCSPISGHKSVSWYQQVLGQGPQFIFQYYEKEERGRGNFPDRFSARQFPNYSSELNVNALLLGDSALYLCASSLGTGPNYEQYFGPGTRLTVT.

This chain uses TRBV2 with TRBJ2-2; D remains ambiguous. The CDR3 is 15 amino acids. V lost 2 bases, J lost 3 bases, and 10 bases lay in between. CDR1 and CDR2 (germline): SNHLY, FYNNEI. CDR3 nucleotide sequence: TGTGCCAGCAGTGAATCCCGGTTAGACACCGGGGAGCTGTTTTTT. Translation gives CASSESRLDTGELFF.

CDR3 amino acids: CASSTGTIPNEQFF. The CDR3 DNA sequence: TGCGCCAGCAGCACCGGGACTATACCAAATGAGCAGTTCTTC. This chain joins TRBV5-1 and TRBJ2-1; 7 bases align to TRBD2. CDR1 and CDR2 from the germline V gene are SGHRS and YFSETQ. The ends lost 4 bases at V and 7 bases at J; junction bases unmatched: 8. CDR3 length equals 14 residues.

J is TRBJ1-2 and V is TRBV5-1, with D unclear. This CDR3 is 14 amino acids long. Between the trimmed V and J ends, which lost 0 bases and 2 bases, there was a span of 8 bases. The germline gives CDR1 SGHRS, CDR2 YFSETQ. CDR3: CASSLGERNYGYTF. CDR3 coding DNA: TGCGCCAGCAGCTTGGGAGAGAGGAACTATGGCTACACCTTC.

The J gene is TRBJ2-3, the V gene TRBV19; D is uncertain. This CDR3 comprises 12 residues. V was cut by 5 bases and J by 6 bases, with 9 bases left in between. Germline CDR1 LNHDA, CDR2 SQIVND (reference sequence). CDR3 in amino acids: CASSLSADTQYF. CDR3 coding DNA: TGTGCCAGTAGTTTGAGTGCGGATACGCAGTATTTT.